These 27 T cell receptor beta chains were all obtained from the same sample, sequenced in a study of vaccination effects on CD4 cells after COVID-19. These TCRs' antigens remain unknown. Data came from immunoSEQ multiplex PCR; TCRdb stores just in-frame clones and leaves some out. The data show 77,000 or so clones, with around 79% seen just once and 10% to 13% held by the top ten. Antigen-specific CD4+ T cells were expanded (with viral peptide pools) by the ViraFEST assay ahead of sequencing. Culturing for about 9 days preceded CD4+ T cell isolation. Absence of prior SARS-CoV-2 infection characterized the vaccine recipients, who showed negative nucleocapsid antibodies. The source material was CD4+ T cells from PBMCs cultured with SARS-CoV-2 spike peptides, sampled before COVID-19 vaccination. These receptors were obtained from a human donor who received a COVID-19 vaccine.

The chain has TRBV7-2 and TRBJ1-1; tentatively, D is TRBD1 (6 bases). The CDR3 totals 16 residues. Per the germline V gene, CDR1 is SGHTA and CDR2 is FQGNSA. V dropped 3 bases and J dropped 7 bases, with 21 bases sitting between them. DNA for the CDR3: TGTGCCAGCAGCTTGGGGGCGACATCCTCTCGGGGTGAAGCTTTCTTT. Its protein product is CASSLGATSSRGEAFF.

The V gene is TRBV7-2, the J gene TRBJ2-7; D unresolved. Deletions cut 5 bases from V and 3 bases from J, with 11 bases between. The CDR3 has 13 residues. Germline V gene lookup returns CDR1 SGHTA and CDR2 FQGNSA. CDR3 DNA: TGTGCCAGCAGCCCATCCGCCGGCTACGAGCAGTACGTC. Translation gives CASSPSAGYEQYV.

The chain couples TRBV15 to TRBJ2-1; possibly TRBD2 for D (5 bases). Deletions cut 1 base from V and 2 bases from J, with 6 bases between. The CDR3 runs to 14 residues. Germline assignment: CDR1 LNHNV and CDR2 YYDKDF (reference sequence). This CDR3 reads CATSRAGTYNEQFF. The CDR3 coding sequence is TGTGCCACCAGCAGAGCGGGGACCTACAATGAGCAGTTCTTC.

This clone came up once. This rearrangement joins TRBV25-1 to TRBJ2-6; D is perhaps TRBD2 (5 bases). The CDR3 has 17 amino acids. Between the trimmed V and J ends, which lost 4 bases and 0 bases, there was a span of 13 bases. CDR1 MGHDK and CDR2 SYGVNS come from the germline V gene. CDR3 loop: CASSARTGNSGANVLTF. The CDR3 DNA sequence: TGTGCCAGCAGTGCTAGGACGGGGAACTCTGGGGCCAACGTCCTGACTTTC.

The chain links TRBV7-8 to TRBJ2-1, with TRBD2 identical over 13 bases. The germline CDR1 and CDR2 sequences are SGHVS and FQNEAQ. V lost 9 bases, J lost 0 bases, and 5 bases stayed unmatched. The CDR3 totals 16 residues. In DNA, the CDR3 is TGTGCCAGTCGACTAGCGGGGGGAAGCTCCTACAATGAGCAGTTCTTC. Its protein product is CASRLAGGSSYNEQFF.

J is TRBJ1-1 and V is TRBV12-5; D unresolved. The germline gives CDR1 LGHNT, CDR2 FRNRAP. The CDR3 is 13 amino acids. The V end lost 0 bases, the J end lost 1 base, and 3 bases lay between the germline ends. CDR3 bases: TGTGCTAGTGGTTTGGTACAGAACACTGAAGCTTTCTTT. It translates to CASGLVQNTEAFF.

The rearrangement uses TRBV6-1 and TRBJ1-2, with a weak D call TRBD1 (6 bases). The ends were cut back, 3 bases at V and 7 bases at J, with 24 bases in the middle. This CDR3 spans 17 amino acids. CDR1 MNHNS and CDR2 SASEGT come from the germline V gene. The CDR3 protein is CASSDNTKTGRVTGYTF. CDR3 nucleotide sequence: TGTGCCAGCAGTGATAATACCAAGACAGGACGGGTTACTGGCTACACCTTC.

The J gene is TRBJ2-3, the V gene TRBV5-1, with 7 bases fitting TRBD1. CDR3 size: 16 residues. Germline V gene data show CDR1 as SGHRS and CDR2 as YFSETQ. V was pared by 0 bases and J by 4 bases, with 8 bases of the junction left unmatched. The CDR3 spells CASSLALTGLADTQYF. As DNA, the CDR3 is TGCGCCAGCAGCTTGGCCCTGACAGGGTTAGCAGATACGCAGTATTTT.

The CDR3 coding sequence is TGTGCCAGCAGGCGACTCCGGGGGGACGAGCAGTACGTC. Translating it yields CASRRLRGDEQYV. J is TRBJ2-7 and V is TRBV6-5; 7 nucleotides align to TRBD2. The length of the CDR3 is 13 residues. Germline lookup yields CDR1 MNHEY and CDR2 SVGAGI. Trimming at V came to 6 bases and at J to 5 bases, leaving 7 bases not matched to a gene.

The chain recombines TRBV18 with TRBJ1-6, with D unclear. The CDR3 contains 15 residues. V was cut by 4 bases and J by 8 bases, with 15 bases left in between. The germline V gene has CDR1 KGHSH and CDR2 LQKENI. CDR3 in DNA: TGTGCCAGCTCACTCATAGGCTCCCACGATTCACCCCTCCACTTT. Translation gives CASSLIGSHDSPLHF.

This clone was picked up a small number of times. The V and J genes are TRBV5-1 and TRBJ2-1; D is tentatively TRBD1 or TRBD2 (7 bases each). CDR1 is SGHRS, CDR2 YFSETQ, per germline. The CDR3 spans 14 residues. Between the trimmed V and J ends, which lost 0 bases and 8 bases, there was a span of 12 bases. The CDR3 DNA follows: TGCGCCAGCAGCTTGGACAGGGGAGGGGATGAGCAGTTCTTC. Amino acids: CASSLDRGGDEQFF.

This clone has only one observation. The V gene is TRBV7-2, the J gene TRBJ2-5; TRBD2 matches at 13 bases. Trimming at V came to 5 bases and at J to 1 base, leaving 7 bases not matched to a gene. Germline V CDR1 and CDR2: SGHTA, FQGNSA. The CDR3 spans 17 residues. DNA of the CDR3: TGTGCCAGCAGCACTGGGACTAGCGGGGTCCTCCAAGAGACCCAGTACTTC. Translated, it gives CASSTGTSGVLQETQYF.

The rearrangement joins TRBV3-1 (or the pseudogene TRBV3-2) to TRBJ1-4; no reliable D call. Looked up from germline, CDR1 is LGHDT and CDR2 is YNNKEL (reference sequence). This CDR3 contains 12 residues. V gave up 3 bases and J gave up 8 bases, with 7 bases separating them. For the CDR3, the DNA is TGTGCCAGCAGCCATACCAGGGAAAAACTGTTTTTT. It encodes CASSHTREKLFF.

The chain uses TRBV6-5 and TRBJ2-7, with a possible D match to TRBD1 (5 bases). V lost 8 bases and J 2 bases, leaving 16 bases between the germline ends. CDR1 is MNHEY, CDR2 SVGAGI, per germline. This CDR3 has 14 residues. The DNA of the CDR3 is TGTGCCAGCCCAGCCCAGGACACCACCTACGAGCAGTACGTC. This codes for CASPAQDTTYEQYV.

This sequence joins TRBV12-5 and TRBJ2-5; tentative D call: TRBD1 (6 bases). Germline-derived CDR1 and CDR2 are LGHNT and FRNRAP. Trimming took off 0 bases at V and 6 bases at J, with 11 bases between the two ends. This CDR3 is 14 amino acids long. The CDR3, as DNA: TGTGCTAGTGGTTTGGTACAACAGGGCAAGACCCAGTACTTC. Translating it yields CASGLVQQGKTQYF.

J is TRBJ2-1 and V is TRBV5-1; TRBD2 matches at 8 bases. The CDR3 covers 16 residues. Germline V gene lookup returns CDR1 SGHRS and CDR2 YFSETQ. Trimming took 3 bases from V and 7 from J; bases not matched to a gene: 12. The CDR3 DNA follows: TGCGCCAGCAGCTCCGCCAGCGGGGGCTTGCTTAATGAGCAGTTCTTC. The encoded protein is CASSSASGGLLNEQFF.

The V gene is TRBV7-3, the J gene TRBJ2-1; 8 bases are shared with TRBD2. The V segment lost 4 bases and the J segment 4 bases; nucleotides outside the gene matches: 6. Per the germline V gene, CDR1 is SGHTA and CDR2 is FQGTGA. This CDR3 is 15 amino acids long. In nucleotides, the CDR3 is TGTGCCAGCAGCTCCGGGGGGGCGCGATACAATGAGCAGTTCTTC. Protein product: CASSSGGARYNEQFF.

V gene TRBV24-1 combines with J gene TRBJ2-3; D call uncertain. Germline V CDR1 and CDR2: KGHDR, SFDVKD. This CDR3 contains 14 residues. V was cut by 4 bases and J by 1 base, with 8 bases left in between. The CDR3 nucleotides read TGTGCCACCAGTGACCAGACCCGCACAGATACGCAGTATTTT. Translated: CATSDQTRTDTQYF.

CDR3 bases: TGCGCCAGCAGCGCGGGGCGGCCGGAGAACACTGAAGCTTTCTTT. Translating gives CASSAGRPENTEAFF. J is TRBJ1-1 and V is TRBV4-3; D possibly corresponds to TRBD1 (5 bases). Trimming left V 5 bases short and J 1 base short, with 14 bases between. The CDR3 has 15 residues. Germline V gene lookup returns CDR1 LGHNA and CDR2 YSLEER.

The chain is built from TRBV19 and TRBJ2-5; TRBD2 matches at 8 bases. The germline gives CDR1 LNHDA, CDR2 SQIVND (reference sequence). Unmatched junction bases numbered 11, after V lost 4 bases and J lost 7 bases. The CDR3 length is 15 residues. CDR3 in DNA: TGTGCCAGTAGTACCCCTATCGGGGGGGCCGGGACCCAGTACTTC. Its translation is CASSTPIGGAGTQYF.

The J gene is TRBJ1-1, the V gene TRBV18, with a possible D match to TRBD1 (5 bases). The CDR3 length is 15 residues. The ends were cut back, 4 bases at V and 0 bases at J, with 12 bases in the middle. Germline assignment: CDR1 KGHSH and CDR2 LQKENI. In DNA form, the CDR3 reads TGTGCCAGCTCACTCCATGAGGGGATGAACACTGAAGCTTTCTTT. Its translation is CASSLHEGMNTEAFF.

The gene calls are TRBV2 and TRBJ2-2; no firm D call. Germline CDR1 SNHLY, CDR2 FYNNEI. V lost 6 bases to trimming and J lost 0 bases, with 8 bases between them. This CDR3 comprises 14 residues. Here the CDR3 reads CASRRQTNTGELFF. CDR3 coding DNA: TGTGCCAGCAGGCGGCAGACGAACACCGGGGAGCTGTTTTTT.

The chain employs TRBV30 and TRBJ1-2; 9 nucleotides agree with TRBD1. The trim removed 4 bases at V and 8 bases at J, leaving 11 bases unmatched. This CDR3 region has 14 residues. The germline gives CDR1 GTSNPN, CDR2 SVGIG (reference sequence). CDR3 nucleotide sequence: TGTGCCTGGACCGCAATAACAGGGGGCTTAGGCTACACCTTC. As protein: CAWTAITGGLGYTF.

The chain links TRBV18 to TRBJ2-3; either TRBD1 or TRBD2 may fit D (5 bases each). Trimming removed 2 bases at V and 2 bases at J, with 17 bases between. Per the germline V gene, CDR1 is KGHSH and CDR2 is LQKENI. This CDR3 spans 17 amino acids. Here the CDR3 DNA reads TGTGCCAGCTCACCAGGGGCAGGTGGGGGACCCACAGATACGCAGTATTTT. Translation: CASSPGAGGGPTDTQYF.

This chain uses TRBV24-1 with TRBJ1-5; no firm D call. Trimming stripped 3 bases from V and 9 bases from J, with 8 bases between. This CDR3 is 12 amino acids long. In germline, CDR1 is KGHDR, CDR2 SFDVKD. Written as DNA, the CDR3 is TGTGCCACCAGTGATCCGGGCGGGCCCCAGCATTTT. Protein product: CATSDPGGPQHF.

J is TRBJ2-1 and V is TRBV10-1; unclear D gene. Looked up from germline, CDR1 is WNHNN and CDR2 is SYGVQD (reference sequence). The CDR3 extends over 16 amino acids. V lost 4 bases to trimming and J lost 2 bases, with 15 bases between them. The CDR3 nucleotides are TGCGCCAGCAGTGGGGCCTTGGCAGGAACCTACAATGAGCAGTTCTTC. This codes for CASSGALAGTYNEQFF.

CDR3 in DNA: TGCAGCGTTGATACTAGCGGGTACAATGAGCAGTTCTTC. Protein: CSVDTSGYNEQFF. The chain has TRBV29-1 and TRBJ2-1; 9 nucleotides agree with TRBD2. CDR1 is SQVTM and CDR2 is ANQGSEA in the germline V gene. Trimming took 3 bases from V and 4 from J; bases not matched to a gene: 1. This CDR3 is 13 amino acids long.